This T cell receptor (beta chain) was profiled in a study of beta chain features in type 1 diabetes. Study as a whole: Patients looked much like healthy donors when it came to age, gender and cell yields.

Ten or more counts support this clone. Antigen unknown. Sequencing targeted expressed TCRB transcripts, as all isolated RNA had been reverse transcribed. Clones were read by immunoSEQ multiplex PCR, and TCRdb kept only the in-frame ones, dropping some. This sample has roughly 150,000 clones, with 9% found just once. Study-level findings and limits: It was not settled here whether HLA type affects TCRB rearrangement. Patients and controls would be equally affected if PCR favored shorter templates. A moderate, significant TCRB CDR3 shortening appeared in type 1 diabetes across four CD4+ subsets. Over-representation of high TCR-expressing cells was a possible consequence of cDNA sequencing.

Sequenced: central memory CD4+ T cells from blood. The origin of this receptor is a woman in her twenties or thirties with type 1 diabetes.

DNA of the CDR3: TGCAGTGCCGAGCGTGATACGCAGTATTTT. The encoded protein is CSAERDTQYF. This chain joins TRBV20-1 and TRBJ2-3; no clear D gene. Germline V gene data show CDR1 as DFQATT and CDR2 as SNEGSKA (reference sequence). V was clipped by 6 bases and J by 6 bases, with 7 bases between them. The CDR3 is 10 residues long.